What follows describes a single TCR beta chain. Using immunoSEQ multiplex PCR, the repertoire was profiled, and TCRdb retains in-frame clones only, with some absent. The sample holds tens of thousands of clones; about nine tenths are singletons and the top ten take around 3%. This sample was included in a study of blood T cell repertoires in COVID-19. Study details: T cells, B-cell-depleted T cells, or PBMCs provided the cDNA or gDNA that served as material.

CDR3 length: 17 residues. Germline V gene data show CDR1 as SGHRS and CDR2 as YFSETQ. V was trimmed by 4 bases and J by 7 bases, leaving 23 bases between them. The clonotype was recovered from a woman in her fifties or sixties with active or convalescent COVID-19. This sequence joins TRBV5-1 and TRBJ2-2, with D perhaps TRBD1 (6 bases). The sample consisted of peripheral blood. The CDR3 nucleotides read TGCGCCAGCAGCCCAGGGGACGGACTCTCGTGGGTCGGGGAGCTGTTTTTT. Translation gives CASSPGDGLSWVGELFF.